These 32 T cell receptor beta chains were all obtained from the same sample, sequenced in a study of blood T cell repertoires in COVID-19. Assay: immunoSEQ multiplex PCR; the TCRdb copy retains only in-frame clones and omits some. Here the sample spans fewer than 55,000 clones, less than 85% being singletons. The sequenced sample was peripheral blood. Receptors were obtained from a man in his fifties or sixties with acute or convalescent COVID-19.

This clone was observed a few times. This chain connects TRBV19 to TRBJ2-1; 14 bases match TRBD2. This CDR3 comprises 16 residues. Germline loops: CDR1 LNHDA, CDR2 SQIVND (reference sequence). V lost 10 bases and J lost 9; bases outside the gene matches: 14. CDR3 coding DNA: TGTGCCACCAATCCTGGGACTAGCGGGGGATGGGGTGAGCAGTTCTTC. Translation gives CATNPGTSGGWGEQFF.

V gene TRBV19 combines with J gene TRBJ2-1; the match to TRBD1 covers 11 bases. Germline V gives CDR1 LNHDA, CDR2 SQIVND (reference sequence). V shed 4 bases and J 8 bases; nucleotides not matched to a gene: 10. This CDR3 has 16 residues. In DNA form, the CDR3 reads TGTGCCAGTAGTACTTGGGGACAGGGGGGGATCGATGAGCAGTTCTTC. Its protein is CASSTWGQGGIDEQFF.

The rearrangement uses TRBV20-1 and TRBJ2-3, with 8 nucleotides matching TRBD2. The germline CDR1 and CDR2 sequences are DFQATT and SNEGSKA (reference sequence). The junction had 10 bases not matched to a gene; V was cut back by 3 bases and J by 2 bases. The CDR3 consists of 16 residues. The DNA of the CDR3 is TGCAGTGCTAGTGGAAGGAGCGGGGGCTTCACAGATACGCAGTATTTT. It is translated as CSASGRSGGFTDTQYF.

In DNA, the CDR3 is TGCGCCAGCAGCTCCGGACAGGTTGGCTATAATTCACCCCTCCACTTT. It is translated as CASSSGQVGYNSPLHF. The chain joins TRBV5-1 to TRBJ1-6; TRBD1 matches 7 bases. Unmatched junction bases numbered 6, after V lost 3 bases and J lost 3 bases. The length of the CDR3 is 16 residues. The germline CDR1 and CDR2 sequences are SGHRS and YFSETQ.

The chain links TRBV6-5 to TRBJ1-6; no clear D. The V end was cut by 6 bases, the J end by 13 bases, with 19 bases between. The CDR3 consists of 14 residues. The germline V gene has CDR1 MNHEY and CDR2 SVGAGI. The CDR3 nucleotides read TGTGCCAGCAGCTCCCTAATTAAGATCGGGCCCCTCCACTTT. The encoded protein is CASSSLIKIGPLHF.

The chain combines TRBV25-1 with TRBJ2-3, with 7 bases lining up with TRBD1. Germline lookup yields CDR1 MGHDK and CDR2 SYGVNS. The V gene end was trimmed by 7 bases and the J gene end by 1 base; junction bases not matched to a gene: 5. The CDR3 sequence is 14 residues long. The CDR3 spells CASTQGVGTDTQYF. The CDR3 region has the DNA TGTGCCAGCACCCAGGGGGTCGGCACAGATACGCAGTATTTT.

The chain combines TRBV7-9 with TRBJ2-7; D perhaps matches TRBD2 (5 bases). V dropped 0 bases and J dropped 8 bases, with 20 bases sitting between them. The CDR3 extends over 16 amino acids. The V gene's germline CDR1 is SEHNR and CDR2 FQNEAQ (reference sequence). The CDR3 region has the DNA TGTGCCAGCAGCTTAGCAGTCGCGGGTGAGGCGGTCAAGCAGTACTTC. Translating gives CASSLAVAGEAVKQYF.

V is TRBV27 and J is TRBJ1-2; 9 bases align to TRBD1. The CDR3 covers 14 residues. With 5 bases clipped from V and 5 bases from J, the junction kept 6 bases outside the gene matches. Germline CDR1 MNHEY, CDR2 SMNVEV (reference sequence). This chain's CDR3 is CASSPTGGLYGYTF. CDR3 DNA: TGTGCCAGCAGTCCAACAGGGGGCCTTTATGGCTACACCTTC.

The genes are TRBV28 and TRBJ1-4, with 8 positions matching TRBD1. Germline-derived CDR1 and CDR2 are MDHEN and SYDVKM. The ends lost 3 bases at V and 2 bases at J; junction bases unmatched: 2. The CDR3 covers 15 residues. The CDR3 DNA reads as TGTGCCAGCAGTTTCCAGGGGGCTACTAATGAAAAACTGTTTTTT. Its protein product is CASSFQGATNEKLFF. The full variable domain, its missing parts supplied by reference TRBV28 and TRBJ1-4, is DVKVTQSSRYLVKRTGEKVFLECVQDMDHENMFWYRQDPGLGLRLIYFSYDVKMKEKGDIPEGYSVSREKKERFSLILESASTNQTSMYLCASSFQGATNEKLFFGSGTQLSVL.

The table lists this clone with a count of one. CDR3 sequence: CATSDLPSAYNEQFF. For the CDR3, the DNA is TGTGCCACCAGTGATTTACCCTCAGCCTACAATGAGCAGTTCTTC. The chain carries TRBV24-1 and TRBJ2-1; D gene ambiguous. Trimming took off 1 base at V and 2 bases at J, with 8 bases between the two ends. The germline V gene encodes CDR1 KGHDR and CDR2 SFDVKD. CDR3 length equals 15 residues.

The chain joins TRBV13 to TRBJ2-7, with 13 bases fitting TRBD2. CDR3 size: 13 residues. Germline lookup yields CDR1 PRHDT and CDR2 FYEKMQ (reference sequence). V trimming: 5 bases; J trimming: 6 bases; junction bases outside the gene matches: 1. CDR3 bases: TGTGCCAGCAGCCGGACTAGCGGGAGCGAGCAGTACTTC. As protein: CASSRTSGSEQYF.

The V call is TRBV11-2, the J call TRBJ2-1; 7 nucleotides line up with TRBD2. The CDR3 length is 14 residues. Germline values: CDR1 SGHAT, CDR2 FQNNGV. V was clipped by 3 bases and J by 7 bases; unmatched bases: 6. The CDR3 reads CASSFGGRGNEQFF. The CDR3 DNA follows: TGTGCCAGCAGCTTTGGTGGGAGGGGTAATGAGCAGTTCTTC.

This clone has only one observation. The chain has TRBV2 and TRBJ1-5; the D gene is possibly TRBD1 (5 bases). The germline V gene encodes CDR1 SNHLY and CDR2 FYNNEI. V lost 6 bases, J lost 6 bases, and 18 bases lay in between. The CDR3 runs to 15 residues. CDR3 amino acids: CASRGIRGKSQPQHF. CDR3 nucleotides: TGTGCCAGCAGAGGAATTAGGGGTAAATCTCAGCCCCAGCATTTT. Full variable domain (rest looked up from reference TRBV2 and TRBJ1-5): EPEVTQTPSHQVTQMGQEVILRCVPISNHLYFYWYRQILGQKVEFLVSFYNNEISEKSEIFDDQFSVERPDGSNFTLKIRSTKLEDSAMYFCASRGIRGKSQPQHFGDGTRLSIL.

The chain employs TRBV4-1 and TRBJ1-6, with D hard to call. V gave up 1 base and J gave up 4 bases, with 14 bases separating them. The CDR3 is 17 residues long. Germline V lookup: CDR1 MGHRA, CDR2 YSYEKL. The CDR3 reads CASSQGVLLRYNSPLHF. The CDR3 DNA follows: TGCGCCAGCAGCCAAGGGGTACTGCTGAGGTATAATTCACCCCTCCACTTT.

The rearrangement uses TRBV19 and TRBJ1-1, with a weak D call TRBD1 (5 bases). Germline V gene sequence: CDR1 LNHDA, CDR2 SQIVND (reference sequence). This CDR3 spans 14 amino acids. Trimming took 7 bases from V and 7 from J, leaving 19 bases between them. The CDR3 region is CASINLGGEDEAFF. DNA for the CDR3: TGTGCCAGTATCAACCTCGGAGGGGAAGATGAAGCTTTCTTT.

The sample holds one count of this clone. The chain links TRBV6-1 to TRBJ2-7, with 8 bases that match TRBD1. J lost 6 bases, V lost 3 bases, and 13 bases had no gene match. CDR1 MNHNS and CDR2 SASEGT come from the germline V gene. The CDR3 sequence is 16 residues long. The CDR3 DNA is TGTGCCAGCAGTGACCAATGGAGGACAGGGAGTCGCGAGCAGTACTTC. It encodes CASSDQWRTGSREQYF.

The chain uses TRBV21-1 and TRBJ1-5; the tabulated D call, TRBD1, remains unverified against the DNA. TRBV21-1 is reported as a pseudogene. The CDR3 is 16 residues long. The CDR3 loop is CASSKVRGRCNQPQHF. CDR3 DNA: TGTGCCAGCAGCAAAGTAAGGGGCCGATGCAATCAGCCCCAGCATTTT.

The chain carries TRBV7-9 and TRBJ2-6, with D perhaps matching TRBD2 (7 bases). CDR3 length equals 18 residues. Germline V gene sequence: CDR1 SEHNR, CDR2 FQNEAQ (reference sequence). Trimming took 1 base from V and 0 from J, leaving 13 bases between them. The CDR3 here is CASSLERGASSGANVLTF. The CDR3 DNA follows: TGTGCCAGCAGCTTAGAACGGGGGGCGTCCTCTGGGGCCAACGTCCTGACTTTC.

The rearrangement links TRBV21-1 to TRBJ1-2; the table assigns TRBD1, which was not confirmed against the DNA. TRBV21-1 is recorded as a pseudogene. The CDR3 is 15 amino acids. The CDR3 DNA reads TGTGCCAGCAGCAAAGCTCACAGGGGGCCGAATGGCTACACCTTC. Amino acids: CASSKAHRGPNGYTF.

The chain links TRBV4-1 to TRBJ2-6, with 8 bases aligning to TRBD1. The trim removed 1 base at V and 3 bases at J, leaving 8 bases unmatched. CDR1 is MGHRA, CDR2 YSYEKL, per germline. The CDR3 sequence is 18 residues long. CDR3 sequence (DNA): TGCGCCAGCAGCCAAGGGTGGGCAGGGGGCGGTGGGGCCAACGTCCTGACTTTC. This codes for CASSQGWAGGGGANVLTF.

This chain joins TRBV5-5 and TRBJ2-2; tentative D call: TRBD1 (6 bases). Trimming took off 5 bases at V and 0 bases at J, with 11 bases between the two ends. The CDR3 extends over 15 amino acids. Germline V lookup: CDR1 SGHKS, CDR2 YYEKEE (reference sequence). In DNA form, the CDR3 reads TGTGCCAGCAGGCAGGGGACGGCGAACACCGGGGAGCTGTTTTTT. As protein: CASRQGTANTGELFF. The complete variable domain, with remaining parts taken from reference TRBV5-5 and TRBJ2-2, reads DAGVTQSPTHLIKTRGQQVTLRCSPISGHKSVSWYQQVLGQGPQFIFQYYEKEERGRGNFPDRFSARQFPNYSSELNVNALLLGDSALYLCASRQGTANTGELFFGEGSRLTVL.

This clone was counted a few times. J is TRBJ2-7 and V is TRBV28; 7 bases line up with TRBD1. The CDR3 consists of 15 residues. V gave up 7 bases and J gave up 6 bases; unmatched junction bases: 15. Germline CDR1 is MDHEN and CDR2 is SYDVKM. This CDR3 reads CASTPSTGFRSEQYF. The CDR3 DNA sequence: TGTGCCAGCACTCCCTCGACAGGGTTTAGGTCCGAGCAGTACTTC.

This sequence joins TRBV4-1 and TRBJ2-2, with 8 bases identical to TRBD1. Trimming cost V 5 bases and J 5 bases; bases outside gene matches: 10. Germline CDR1 and CDR2: MGHRA and YSYEKL. The CDR3 runs 16 residues. Here the CDR3 reads CASSTDQGAITGELFF. The CDR3 region has the DNA TGCGCCAGCAGCACCGATCAGGGGGCGATAACCGGGGAGCTGTTTTTT.

The chain has TRBV6-1 and TRBJ2-1, with TRBD2 matching over 9 bases. This CDR3 spans 15 amino acids. V shed 5 bases and J 10 bases; nucleotides not matched to a gene: 12. Germline CDR1 and CDR2: MNHNS and SASEGT. The CDR3 DNA reads TGTGCCAGCAGTTTTAGTAGCGGGAGTTTAAGCGAGCAGTTCTTC. Protein product: CASSFSSGSLSEQFF.

This chain connects TRBV10-3 to TRBJ1-1; D gene uncertain. There are 14 residues in the CDR3. Germline-derived CDR1 and CDR2 are ENHRY and SYGVKD. Trimming shortened V by 0 bases and J by 2 bases, and 7 bases separated the two germline ends. The CDR3: CAISESTVNTEAFF. CDR3 nucleotides: TGTGCCATCAGTGAGTCTACAGTTAACACTGAAGCTTTCTTT.

The rearrangement uses TRBV7-3 and TRBJ1-2; D is possibly TRBD1 (6 bases). CDR1 and CDR2 (germline): SGHTA, FQGTGA. Trimming removed 5 bases at V and 4 bases at J, with 26 bases between. CDR3 length: 18 amino acids. CDR3 bases: TGTGCCAGCAGCCCCGGCGGGGGCGAGAATTTACCTGCCTATGGCTACACCTTC. Its protein product is CASSPGGGENLPAYGYTF.

The rearrangement uses TRBV14 and TRBJ1-2; TRBD1 agrees at 11 bases. The germline gives CDR1 SGHDN, CDR2 FVKESK. This CDR3 is 16 amino acids long. The J segment lost 4 bases and the V segment lost 2 bases, leaving 6 bases of the junction unmatched. In nucleotides, the CDR3 is TGTGCCAGCAGCCAATTTGTCGGGACAGGGGGCTATGGCTACACCTTC. It specifies CASSQFVGTGGYGYTF.

V usage is TRBV6-5 and J usage is TRBJ1-4; TRBD1 is a possible D gene (5 bases). This CDR3 has 16 residues. Per germline, CDR1 MNHEY and CDR2 SVGAGI. V lost 0 bases, J lost 8 bases, and 16 bases lay in between. This chain's CDR3 is CASSYSTGRVGEKLFF. The DNA for the CDR3 is TGTGCCAGCAGTTACTCGACCGGCAGGGTGGGGGAAAAACTGTTTTTT.

The V call is TRBV14, the J call TRBJ2-7; 7 positions match TRBD1. Germline CDR1 reads SGHDN; CDR2 reads FVKESK. V shed 3 bases and J 4 bases; nucleotides not matched to a gene: 6. The CDR3 runs to 14 residues. CDR3 DNA: TGTGCCAGCAGCCAGCAAGGGGGCTCGTACGAGCAGTACTTC. Translation: CASSQQGGSYEQYF.

This chain uses TRBV6-5 with TRBJ1-2; a weak D match, TRBD1 (6 bases). CDR3 length: 16 amino acids. CDR1 is MNHEY and CDR2 is SVGAGI in the germline V gene. The germline V and J ends were trimmed by 2 bases and 2 bases, with 15 bases remaining between them. The chain's CDR3 is CASSYPGTTSNYGYTF. Here the CDR3 DNA reads TGTGCCAGCAGTTACCCCGGGACAACCTCAAACTATGGCTACACCTTC.

This rearrangement joins TRBV28 to TRBJ2-2, with D possibly TRBD2 on 6 matching bases. Germline V gives CDR1 MDHEN, CDR2 SYDVKM. CDR3 size: 15 residues. Trimming removed 4 bases from V and 5 bases from J, with 14 bases in between. DNA for the CDR3: TGTGCCAGCAGTTGGGGGGTAGCGTCGACCGGGGAGCTGTTTTTT. Translated: CASSWGVASTGELFF.

The chain couples TRBV15 to TRBJ1-5; TRBD1 matches at 8 bases. Germline V lookup: CDR1 LNHNV, CDR2 YYDKDF (reference sequence). This CDR3 comprises 15 residues. J was trimmed by 3 bases and V by 3 bases; bases with no gene match: 4. In DNA form, the CDR3 reads TGTGCCACCAGCAGCGGACAGGGCATCAATCAGCCCCAGCATTTT. This gives the protein CATSSGQGINQPQHF.